This TCR beta chain was identified during a study of CD8+ T cells in alopecia areata. Notes on the study in general: Lesional scalp, notably in alopecia totalis/universalis, had clonality above that of normal scalp.

As concerns this clone: Its cognate antigen is unknown.

Trimming at V came to 6 bases and at J to 6 bases, leaving 21 bases not matched to a gene. Looked up from germline, CDR1 is SNHLY and CDR2 is FYNNEI. This CDR3 spans 20 amino acids. RNA was extracted and reverse transcribed into cDNA as the sequencing template. TCRdb's table, derived via immunoSEQ multiplex PCR, lists solely in-frame clones and lacks some. The data contain some 180,000 clones, about 63% of them singletons. The sequenced sample was CD4+ T cells sorted from blood, obtained at week 0. The chain has TRBV2 and TRBJ2-7, with 15 nucleotides matching TRBD2. The source of this sequence is a human donor with alopecia areata. This chain's CDR3 is CASSELPGQGLAGGLSEQYF. CDR3 DNA sequence: TGTGCCAGCAGCGAACTTCCGGGACAGGGACTAGCGGGGGGACTAAGCGAGCAGTACTTC.